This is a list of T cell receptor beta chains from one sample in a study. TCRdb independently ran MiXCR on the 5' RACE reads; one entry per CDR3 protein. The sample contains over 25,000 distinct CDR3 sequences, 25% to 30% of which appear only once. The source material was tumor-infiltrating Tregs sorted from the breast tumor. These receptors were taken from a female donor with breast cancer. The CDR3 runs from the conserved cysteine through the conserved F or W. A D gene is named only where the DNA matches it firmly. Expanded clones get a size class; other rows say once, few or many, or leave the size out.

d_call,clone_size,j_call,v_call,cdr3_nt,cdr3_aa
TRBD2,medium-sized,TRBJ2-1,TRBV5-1,TGCGCCAGCAGCCCCCGACTAGCGCTGGGGAATGAGCAGTTCTTC,CASSPRLALGNEQFF
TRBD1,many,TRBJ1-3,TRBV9,TGTGCCAGCAGCCCCGGGACAGCTGGAAACACCATATATTTT,CASSPGTAGNTIYF
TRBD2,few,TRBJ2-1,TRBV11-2,TGTGCCAGCAGCACCGGGACTAGCGGAGCGTGGGGGCAGTTCTTC,CASSTGTSGAWGQFF
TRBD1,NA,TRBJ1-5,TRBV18,TGTGCCAGCTACCCGGGACAGATTTATCAGCCCCAGCATTTT,CASYPGQIYQPQHF
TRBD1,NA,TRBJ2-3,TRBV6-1,TGTGCCAGCAGCCTGGACAGGGGGCGAGGGACAGATACGCAGTATTTT,CASSLDRGRGTDTQYF
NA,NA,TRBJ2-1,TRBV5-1,TGCGCCAGCAGCTTGGGCGACAGATTCTCCTACAATGAGCAGTTCTTC,CASSLGDRFSYNEQFF
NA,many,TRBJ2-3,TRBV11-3,TGTGCCAGCAGCCCAGGAGCAGATACGCAGTATTTT,CASSPGADTQYF
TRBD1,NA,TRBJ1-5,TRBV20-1,TGCAGTGCTACACAGGGGGAAATCAATCAGCCCCAGCACTTT,CSATQGEINQPQHF
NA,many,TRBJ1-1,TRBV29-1,TGCAGCGGGTGGGGATCGGGAGGGGACACTGAAGCTTTCTTT,CSGWGSGGDTEAFF
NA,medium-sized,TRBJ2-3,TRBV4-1,TGCGCCAGCAGCCAAGATCCCCCGGCGCCGGATACGCAGTATTTT,CASSQDPPAPDTQYF
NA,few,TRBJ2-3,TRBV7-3,TGTGCCAGCAGTGTCTGGGGGGCCCCCACAGATACGCAGTATTTT,CASSVWGAPTDTQYF
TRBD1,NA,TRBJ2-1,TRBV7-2,TGTGCCAGCAGCGAAGACAGGGGGCGAGCCTACAATGAGCAGTTCTTC,CASSEDRGRAYNEQFF
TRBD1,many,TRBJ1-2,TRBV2,TGTGCCAGCAGGACAGGGGGCGCGTATGGCTACACCTTC,CASRTGGAYGYTF
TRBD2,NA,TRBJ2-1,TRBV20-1,TGCAGTGCTCGTGGGACTAGCGGGAGAAGTTGGGGTGAGCAGTTCTTC,CSARGTSGRSWGEQFF
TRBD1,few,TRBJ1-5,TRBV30,TGTGCCTGGAGTTCAGGGGGCAGTCAGCCCCAGCATTTT,CAWSSGGSQPQHF
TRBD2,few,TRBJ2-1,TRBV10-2,TGCGCCAGCTTGGCGGGAGGTGTAAATGAGCAGTTCTTC,CASLAGGVNEQFF
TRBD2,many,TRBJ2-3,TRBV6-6,TGTGCCAGCAGGTTGGGACTAGTTACAGATACGCAGTATTTT,CASRLGLVTDTQYF
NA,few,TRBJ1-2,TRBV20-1,TGCAGTGCTAGAAGGCGGAGTAACTATGGCTACACCTTC,CSARRRSNYGYTF
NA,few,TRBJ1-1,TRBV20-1,TGCAGTGCTAGAGAAAGACGGATCATGAACACTGAAGCTTTCTTT,CSARERRIMNTEAFF
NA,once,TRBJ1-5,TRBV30,TGTGCCCGGAGTGTCGGGGGAGGCAATCAGCCCCAGCATTTT,CARSVGGGNQPQHF
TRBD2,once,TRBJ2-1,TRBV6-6,TGCGCCAGCAGCCCTAGCGGGAGGGCCAGGTTCTACAATGAGCAGTTCTTC,CASSPSGRARFYNEQFF
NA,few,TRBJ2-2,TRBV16,TGTGCCAGCAGCCAATCCCCCGGGGAGCTGTTTTTT,CASSQSPGELFF
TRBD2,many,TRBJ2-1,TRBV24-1,TGTGCCACAGGCCCCCCGGGGAGCGGGAGAAATGAGCAGTTCTTC,CATGPPGSGRNEQFF
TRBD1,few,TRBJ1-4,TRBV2,TGTGCCAGCAGTGAAACCGGTGGACAGGGTAATGAAAAACTGTTTTTT,CASSETGGQGNEKLFF
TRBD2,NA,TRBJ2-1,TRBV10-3,TGTGCCATCAGTGACCCTAGCGGGAGGGCCGTCAATGGGCAGTTCTTC,CAISDPSGRAVNGQFF
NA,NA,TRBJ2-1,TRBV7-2,TGTGCCAGCAGCTTAGGGCTGTCTAGCTATGAGCAGTTCTTC,CASSLGLSSYEQFF
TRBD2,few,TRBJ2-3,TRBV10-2,TGCGCCAGCAGTCGGGGGAGGGCCACAGATACGCAGTATTTT,CASSRGRATDTQYF
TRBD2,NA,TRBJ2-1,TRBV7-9,TGTGCCAGCGGCTTAGCCAGGACTAGCGGGAGGGTCGAAGGGAGGAATGAGCAGTTCTTC,CASGLARTSGRVEGRNEQFF
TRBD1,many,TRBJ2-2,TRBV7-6,TGTGCCAGCAGTAAGAGGGGGCTGGACACCGGGGAGCTGTTTTTT,CASSKRGLDTGELFF
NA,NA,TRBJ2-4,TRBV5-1,TGCGCCAGCAGCTTGGAAGCGGGGAGGGGGAAAAACATTCAGTACTTC,CASSLEAGRGKNIQYF
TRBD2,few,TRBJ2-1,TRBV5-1,TGCGCCAGCAGCTTGTCTAGCGGGAGTCAGAATGAGCAGTTCTTC,CASSLSSGSQNEQFF
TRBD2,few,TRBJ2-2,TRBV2,TGTGCCAGCAGTGTGCGGGGAGCGGGAGGGACCGGGGAGCTGTTTTTT,CASSVRGAGGTGELFF
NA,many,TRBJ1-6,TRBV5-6,TGTGCCAGCAGCTTGGATCGGGCGGAACCCCTCCACTTT,CASSLDRAEPLHF
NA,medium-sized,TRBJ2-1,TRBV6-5,TGTGCCAGCAGTTTTAGCGGGACAGGTTCCTACAATGAGCAGTTCTTC,CASSFSGTGSYNEQFF
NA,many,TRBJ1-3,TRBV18,TGTGCCAGCTCACTTGCTAGCTCTGGAAACACCATATATTTT,CASSLASSGNTIYF
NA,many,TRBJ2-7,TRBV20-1,TGCAGTGCTAGGAAGAGGGTGGAGCAGTACTTC,CSARKRVEQYF